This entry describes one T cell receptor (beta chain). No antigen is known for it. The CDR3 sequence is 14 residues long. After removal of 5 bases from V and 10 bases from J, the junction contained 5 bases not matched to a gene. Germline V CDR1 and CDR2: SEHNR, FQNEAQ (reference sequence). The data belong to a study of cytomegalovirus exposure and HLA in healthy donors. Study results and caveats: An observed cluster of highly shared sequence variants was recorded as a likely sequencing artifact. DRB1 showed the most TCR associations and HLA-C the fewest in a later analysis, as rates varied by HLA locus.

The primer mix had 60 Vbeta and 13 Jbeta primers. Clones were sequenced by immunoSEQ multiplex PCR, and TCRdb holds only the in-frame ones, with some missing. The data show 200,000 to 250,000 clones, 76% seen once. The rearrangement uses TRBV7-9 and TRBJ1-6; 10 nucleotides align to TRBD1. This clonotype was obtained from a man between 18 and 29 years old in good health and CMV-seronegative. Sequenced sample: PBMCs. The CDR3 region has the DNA TGTGCCAGCAGCCCGACAGGGGGCGCATCACCCCTCCACTTT. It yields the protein CASSPTGGASPLHF.